The TCR beta chain under discussion was sequenced for a study of blood T cell repertoires in COVID-19. Study information: Sites across the United States, Italy and Spain contributed samples from acute and convalescent COVID-19.

Clones were read by immunoSEQ multiplex PCR, and TCRdb kept only the in-frame ones, dropping some. The repertoire has approximately 90,000 clones, about 86% of them found once; the top ten carry 0.95% to 1.5%. The ends lost 1 base at V and 5 bases at J; junction bases unmatched: 12. This CDR3 has 19 residues. Germline V gene lookup returns CDR1 SGHTA and CDR2 FQGNSA. V usage is TRBV7-2 and J usage is TRBJ2-2; TRBD2 matches at 11 bases. Sequencing input: peripheral blood. The receptor was derived from an elderly man with active or convalescent COVID-19. This CDR3 reads CASSLGVFTSGRGTGELFF. CDR3 nucleotide sequence: TGTGCCAGCAGCTTAGGGGTCTTTACTAGCGGGAGAGGGACCGGGGAGCTGTTTTTT.